The T cell receptor (beta chain) described here comes from a study of blood T cell repertoires in COVID-19. The J segment lost 5 bases and the V segment lost 6 bases, leaving 8 bases of the junction unmatched. Germline V lookup: CDR1 SEHNR, CDR2 FQNEAQ (reference sequence). The CDR3 is made up of 14 amino acids. Assay: immunoSEQ multiplex PCR; the TCRdb copy retains only in-frame clones and omits some. The sample records about 280,000 clones, 70% to 90% being singletons. Sample: PBMCs or T cells enriched from blood (not recorded which). The chain employs TRBV7-9 and TRBJ2-5; the match to TRBD2 covers 8 bases. This TCR was recovered from a woman aged 25 to 39 with acute COVID-19. CDR3 loop: CASSPLAVGETQYF. The DNA for the CDR3 is TGTGCCAGCAGTCCACTAGCGGTGGGGGAGACCCAGTACTTC.